These 16 T cell receptor beta chains share one sample of origin, sequenced in a study of beta chain features in type 1 diabetes. Study findings and constraints: When Type 1 diabetes patients were examined, their TCRB CDR3s proved moderately but significantly shorter in all four CD4+ subsets.

Every bit of the isolated RNA underwent reverse transcription, so sequencing read expressed TCRB transcripts. Method: immunoSEQ multiplex PCR; TCRdb's copy keeps in-frame clones and lacks some. The table lists approximately 360,000 clones, about 12% of them singletons. No antigen is known for these receptors. Sequenced material: naive CD4+ T cells from blood. The receptors derive from a woman under 30 with type 1 diabetes.

This clone showed up just a few times. This sequence joins TRBV29-1 and TRBJ2-7; 7 bases are a match to TRBD1. The V gene's germline CDR1 is SQVTM and CDR2 ANQGSEA. CDR3 length: 11 amino acids. With V trimmed by 7 bases and J by 6 bases, 6 bases remained unmatched. CDR3 loop: CSGHRGSEQYF. CDR3 in DNA: TGCAGCGGGCACAGGGGTTCCGAGCAGTACTTC.

The chain uses TRBV7-2 and TRBJ2-5; 7 bases are shared with TRBD2. J lost 9 bases, V lost 5 bases, and 15 bases had no gene match. The germline CDR1 and CDR2 sequences are SGHTA and FQGNSA. CDR3 length: 15 amino acids. CDR3 sequence: CASSPESLAVMSQYF. The CDR3 DNA reads as TGTGCCAGCAGCCCAGAGAGCCTAGCGGTCATGTCCCAGTACTTC.

The chain recombines TRBV4-3 with TRBJ2-5; TRBD2 matches 9 bases. CDR1 and CDR2 (germline): LGHNA, YSLEER. The V gene end was trimmed by 4 bases and the J gene end by 4 bases; junction bases not matched to a gene: 10. CDR3 length equals 16 residues. CDR3 sequence (DNA): TGCGCCAGCAGCCTGGCCGGGACTAGCATTGGAGAGACCCAGTACTTC. Residues: CASSLAGTSIGETQYF.

The chain is built from TRBV5-4 and TRBJ2-1, with D hard to call. Between the trimmed V and J ends, which lost 9 bases and 8 bases, there was a span of 12 bases. CDR1 and CDR2 from the germline V gene are SGHNT and YYREEE (reference sequence). The CDR3 is 11 residues long. In nucleotides, the CDR3 is TGTGCCATTAGTATCCAGGATGAGCAGTTCTTC. This gives the protein CAISIQDEQFF.

The table lists this clone with a count of one. V is TRBV5-4 and J is TRBJ2-4; the match to TRBD2 covers 13 bases. Germline V gene lookup returns CDR1 SGHNT and CDR2 YYREEE (reference sequence). After removal of 6 bases from V and 1 base from J, the junction contained 7 bases not matched to a gene. The CDR3 contains 17 residues. As DNA, the CDR3 is TGTGCCAGCACTACTAGCGGGGGGGCCGGGGCCAAAAACATTCAGTACTTC. This gives the protein CASTTSGGAGAKNIQYF.

J is TRBJ1-2 and V is TRBV5-4; 7 positions agree with TRBD1. With 0 bases clipped from V and 2 bases from J, the junction kept 4 bases outside the gene matches. This CDR3 comprises 15 residues. Germline V gene data show CDR1 as SGHNT and CDR2 as YYREEE (reference sequence). CDR3 sequence reads: CASSLVGGGNYGYTF. CDR3 bases: TGTGCCAGCAGCTTGGTAGGAGGGGGCAACTATGGCTACACCTTC. The full variable domain, its missing parts supplied by reference TRBV5-4 and TRBJ1-2, is ETGVTQSPTHLIKTRGQQVTLRCSSQSGHNTVSWYQQALGQGPQFIFQYYREEENGRGNFPPRFSGLQFPNYSSELNVNALELDDSALYLCASSLVGGGNYGYTFGSGTRLTVV.

This clone has more than one count but fewer than ten. An end of the junction does not agree with germline; a read error may underlie this. The chain joins TRBV14 to TRBJ2-2, with 7 positions matching TRBD2. The CDR3 consists of 15 residues. Germline V CDR1 and CDR2: SGHDN, FVKESK. CDR3 nucleotides: TGTGCCAGTAGCCCTGGACTAGTTAACACCGGGGAGCTGTTTTTT. This translates into CASSPGLVNTGELFF.

The rearrangement links TRBV19 to TRBJ2-3; TRBD2 is a possible D gene (6 bases). The CDR3 has 16 residues. The germline gives CDR1 LNHDA, CDR2 SQIVND (reference sequence). The V gene lost 5 bases and the J gene lost 2 bases, with 17 bases spanning the gap. The CDR3 loop is CASSGGLGLNTDTQYF. For the CDR3, the DNA is TGTGCCAGTAGTGGCGGGTTGGGACTCAACACAGATACGCAGTATTTT.

This clone was seen a few times. V and J are TRBV6-5 and TRBJ2-5, with 7 bases that match TRBD2. There are 15 residues in the CDR3. Germline CDR1 is MNHEY and CDR2 is SVGAGI. Trimming removed 0 bases from V and 4 bases from J; junction bases left unmatched: 5. The CDR3 nucleotides are TGTGCCAGCAGTTACTCGGCGGGAGACAGAGAGACCCAGTACTTC. This translates into CASSYSAGDRETQYF.

A few counts support this clone. This chain uses TRBV29-1 with TRBJ1-2; D ambiguous. The CDR3 has 14 amino acids. Germline V gene lookup returns CDR1 SQVTM and CDR2 ANQGSEA. Trimming took 4 bases from V and 5 from J, leaving 17 bases between them. Here the CDR3 reads CSVVMHGEAYGYTF. CDR3 coding DNA: TGCAGCGTTGTCATGCACGGCGAGGCTTATGGCTACACCTTC.

This clone has just a few counts. This sequence joins TRBV28 and TRBJ2-7; 8 nucleotides agree with TRBD2. V gave up 10 bases and J gave up 2 bases; unmatched junction bases: 4. This CDR3 has 12 amino acids. Germline V CDR1 and CDR2: MDHEN, SYDVKM. CDR3 DNA: TGTGCCACGGGAGCGGGAGCCTACGAGCAGTACTTC. Amino acid sequence: CATGAGAYEQYF.

The chain joins TRBV28 to TRBJ2-7; 7 bases are a match to TRBD2. V was pared by 11 bases and J by 0 bases, with 7 bases of the junction left unmatched. The CDR3 runs 13 residues. CDR1 MDHEN and CDR2 SYDVKM come from the germline V gene. The CDR3 nucleotides are TGTGCCGGGTCCGGGGGGTCCTCCTACGAGCAGTACTTC. This translates into CAGSGGSSYEQYF.

This clone has only a few counts. CDR3 sequence (DNA): TGTGCCAGCTCACCGCCGGGACAGGGATCGATTGACACCATATATTTT. This gives the protein CASSPPGQGSIDTIYF. The gene calls are TRBV18 and TRBJ1-3, with 9 positions matching TRBD1. Germline V gene data show CDR1 as KGHSH and CDR2 as LQKENI. The CDR3 is 16 amino acids. J was trimmed by 8 bases and V by 3 bases; bases with no gene match: 11. The full variable domain, in which reference TRBV18 and TRBJ1-3 provide the parts outside the CDR3, is NAGVMQNPRHLVRRRGQEARLRCSPMKGHSHVYWYRQLPEEGLKFMVYLQKENIIDESGMPKERFSAEFPKEGPSILRIQQVVRGDSAAYFCASSPPGQGSIDTIYFGEGSWLTVV.

DNA for the CDR3: TGTGCCAGCAGTTTAAGAGGTCTGAGCTCCTACAATGAGCAGTTCTTC. Amino acids: CASSLRGLSSYNEQFF. This rearrangement joins TRBV27 to TRBJ2-1; unclear D gene. Germline lookup yields CDR1 MNHEY and CDR2 SMNVEV (reference sequence). The CDR3 extends over 16 amino acids. V was cut by 2 bases and J by 0 bases, with 11 bases left in between.

A few counts support this clone. The rearrangement links TRBV6-5 to TRBJ2-1, with TRBD2 matching over 9 bases. The V and J ends lost 4 bases and 8 bases, in that order; junction bases with no gene match: 9. The germline CDR1 and CDR2 sequences are MNHEY and SVGAGI. The CDR3 is 15 amino acids. The CDR3 is CASSFSLAGLYEQFF. As DNA, the CDR3 is TGTGCCAGCAGTTTCAGCCTAGCGGGGTTGTATGAGCAGTTCTTC.

This clone was seen only a few times. The chain is built from TRBV5-4 and TRBJ2-2, with TRBD1 as a possible D gene (6 bases). With 4 bases removed from V and 6 bases from J, the gap between germline ends came to 13 bases. The CDR3 is 14 amino acids. Germline CDR1 SGHNT, CDR2 YYREEE (reference sequence). In DNA form, the CDR3 reads TGTGCCAGCAGCGTGGGACAAGTGGCCGGGGAGCTGTTTTTT. It is translated as CASSVGQVAGELFF.